These T cell receptor beta chains were read from a single sample in a study of T cell responses to AZD1222 COVID-19 vaccine. TCRdb keeps only in-frame clones here, not all; method: immunoSEQ multiplex PCR. In the table there are around 100,000 clones, 87% of which are singletons. The sequencing here drew on peripheral blood, taken on day 0 of AZD1222 vaccination. The receptors were gathered from an adult in good health. The CDR3 runs from the conserved cysteine through the conserved F or W. D genes are given only for firm matches. Clone size is stated in some rows and not others, as once, few, many or a class when expanded.

>TRBJ2-5|-|TRBV6-1|TRBD2
TGTGCCAGCAGTGACGGAGCGGGAGACTCGGAGACCCAGTACTTC
CASSDGAGDSETQYF
>TRBJ1-5|-|TRBV15|-
TGTGCCACCAGCAGAGCAGATCAGCCCCAGCATTTT
CATSRADQPQHF
>TRBJ2-3|once|TRBV4-2|-
TGTGCCAGCAGCCAAGGATCGGCTCTCGGCACAGATACGCAGTATTTT
CASSQGSALGTDTQYF
>TRBJ1-1|-|TRBV9|-
TGTGCCAGCAGCACTCGGGTGGAGAGCACTGAAGCTTTCTTT
CASSTRVESTEAFF
>TRBJ1-6|-|TRBV19|-
TGTGCCAGTAGTATCCCTGATCCCGTCACTTCACCCCTCCACTTT
CASSIPDPVTSPLHF
>TRBJ1-1|-|TRBV2|-
TGTGCCAGCAACTGGGGGCTTCCGACGAAGAACACTGAAGCTTTCTTT
CASNWGLPTKNTEAFF
>TRBJ2-5|-|TRBV7-9|TRBD2
TGTGCCAGCAGCTTGCTGGGGGCTAGCGGGAGTCGGGGGGAGACCCAGTACTTC
CASSLLGASGSRGETQYF
>TRBJ2-3|once|TRBV11-3|-
TGTGCCAGCAGCTTACCTCCCTCAGCGTCTACCCCGCAGTATTTT
CASSLPPSASTPQYF
>TRBJ1-1|-|TRBV3-1/TRBV3-2|-
TGTGCCAGCAGCCCCATGGGCCGGAACACTGAAGCTTTCTTT
CASSPMGRNTEAFF
>TRBJ2-5|-|TRBV12-5|-
TGTGCTAGTGCAGGGGAAGAGACCCAGTACTTC
CASAGEETQYF
>TRBJ2-7|-|TRBV9|TRBD2
TGTGCCAGCAGCGTAGGGACTAGCGGACCCTACGAGCAGTACTTC
CASSVGTSGPYEQYF
>TRBJ2-2|-|TRBV27|-
TGTGCCAGCAGTTCCCAACGTTCAAGGAGCTCCACCGGGGAGCTGTTTTTT
CASSSQRSRSSTGELFF
>TRBJ2-3|-|TRBV7-8|TRBD2
TGTGCCAGCAGCCCACGACTAGCGGGAGATAGGGATACGCAGTATTTT
CASSPRLAGDRDTQYF
>TRBJ1-2|-|TRBV15|-
TGTGCCACCAGCAGAGGAGACAGTAGGTATGGCTACACCTTC
CATSRGDSRYGYTF
>TRBJ1-1|-|TRBV12-3/TRBV12-4|-
TGTGCCAGCAGTTTAACCGACGTTGAAGCTTTCTTT
CASSLTDVEAFF
>TRBJ1-6|-|TRBV6-5|-
TGTGCCAGCAGGCCTTATGTGAATTCACCCCTCCACTTT
CASRPYVNSPLHF
>TRBJ2-7|-|TRBV11-2|-
TGTGCCAGCAGCCATACCACAGGAACCTACGAGCAGTACTTC
CASSHTTGTYEQYF
>TRBJ2-2|-|TRBV29-1|-
TGCAGCGGAGGGGAATTAAGAACCGGGGAGCTGTTTTTT
CSGGELRTGELFF
>TRBJ1-5|-|TRBV7-2|-
TGTGCCAGCAGCCCAGCCTCCGGCAATCAGCCCCAGCATTTT
CASSPASGNQPQHF
>TRBJ1-2|-|TRBV19|-
TGTGCCAGTAGTATAGATACTCTAGGGACAAGGGTAGATGGCTACACCTTC
CASSIDTLGTRVDGYTF
>TRBJ2-3|-|TRBV5-1|TRBD1
TGCGCCAGCAGCTTAAACCGGGACAGGACAGATACGCAGTATTTT
CASSLNRDRTDTQYF
>TRBJ2-3|once|TRBV2|TRBD2
TGTGCCAGCAGCGCAAATCGACTAGCCTCAGATACGCAGTATTTT
CASSANRLASDTQYF
>TRBJ2-7|-|TRBV7-9|-
TGTGCCAGCAGTATGAGTGCCTACGAGCAGTACTTC
CASSMSAYEQYF
>TRBJ1-6|-|TRBV7-2|TRBD1
TGTGCCAGCAGCTTTAAGCCGAGACAGGGGAATTCACCCCTCCACTTT
CASSFKPRQGNSPLHF
>TRBJ1-1|-|TRBV4-2|TRBD1
TGTGCCAGCAGCCAAGAAATCGGGACAGGTAACACTGAAGCTTTCTTT
CASSQEIGTGNTEAFF
>TRBJ1-1|-|TRBV6-5|TRBD1
TGTGCCAGCAGTTACTCGGATGGACAGGGGAACACTGAAGCTTTCTTT
CASSYSDGQGNTEAFF
>TRBJ2-2|-|TRBV4-3|-
TGCGCCAGCAGCCAAGAAATCGCCACCGCGAACACCGGGGAGCTGTTTTTT
CASSQEIATANTGELFF
>TRBJ2-3|-|TRBV11-2|TRBD2
TGTGCCAGCAGCATTATGAGACTAGCGGGGCGCGGAGATACGCAGTATTTT
CASSIMRLAGRGDTQYF
>TRBJ2-3|-|TRBV27|TRBD2
TGTGCCGTTCTCCGGAGTAGCGGGGGACGGGATACGCAGTATTTT
CAVLRSSGGRDTQYF
>TRBJ1-1|-|TRBV2|TRBD1
TGTGCCAGCCGGGGACAGCGGAACACTGAAGCTTTCTTT
CASRGQRNTEAFF
>TRBJ2-5|once|TRBV20-1|-
TGCAGTGCTACCCGAGAAGAGACCCAGTACTTC
CSATREETQYF
>TRBJ1-6|-|TRBV3-1/TRBV3-2|-
TGTGCCAGCAGCCAAGTAGGGAATTCACCCCTCCACTTT
CASSQVGNSPLHF
>TRBJ2-7|-|TRBV7-6|-
TGTGCCAGCAGCCCTCGACACCTCTACGAGCAGTACTTC
CASSPRHLYEQYF
>TRBJ1-2|-|TRBV15|TRBD1
TGTGCCACCAGCAGAGATTTTCGGAAGTGGGACAGCCCAGCCTATGGCTACACCTTC
CATSRDFRKWDSPAYGYTF
>TRBJ2-7|few|TRBV5-5|TRBD1
TGTGCCAGCAGCCCCCACTCCGGGACAGGGTTCTACGAGCAGTACTTC
CASSPHSGTGFYEQYF
>TRBJ1-5|-|TRBV19|-
TGTGCCAGTAGTAGGGGCATTGAGCCCCAGCATTTT
CASSRGIEPQHF
>TRBJ2-3|-|TRBV18|TRBD2
TGTGCCAGCTCACCGCTAGCGGGGGGACCCCCTAGCACAGATACGCAGTATTTT
CASSPLAGGPPSTDTQYF
>TRBJ1-1|-|TRBV19|-
TGTGCCAGTAGTCGGGGGGGTGATGGAAACACTGAAGCTTTCTTT
CASSRGGDGNTEAFF
>TRBJ2-3|-|TRBV29-1|-
TGCAGCGTCATTGAGGTTTCTAGTGCTAGCACAGATACGCAGTATTTT
CSVIEVSSASTDTQYF
>TRBJ1-1|few|TRBV5-6|-
TGTGCCAGCAGCCAGGACAGCACTGAAGCTTTCTTT
CASSQDSTEAFF
>TRBJ1-5|-|TRBV24-1|-
TGTGCCACCAGTGATTTGCTTAGCAATCAGCCCCAGCATTTT
CATSDLLSNQPQHF
>TRBJ1-1|-|TRBV4-3|-
TGCGCCAGCAGCCCCCACAGCTCTTCCAATGAAGCTTTCTTT
CASSPHSSSNEAFF
>TRBJ1-3|-|TRBV25-1|-
TGTGCCAGCGGGCTGACCGGAAACACCATATATTTT
CASGLTGNTIYF
>TRBJ1-2|-|TRBV7-2|TRBD1
TGTGCCAGCAGCCCGGACAGGGGGTTCGGCTACACCTTC
CASSPDRGFGYTF
>TRBJ1-5|-|TRBV3-1/TRBV3-2|-
TGTGCCAGCAGCCAAGTCAGCAATCAGCCCCAGCATTTT
CASSQVSNQPQHF
>TRBJ2-1|-|TRBV5-1|-
TGTGCCAGCAGCTTGGTCCAGGGGATGAACAATGAGCAGTTCTTC
CASSLVQGMNNEQFF
>TRBJ1-2|-|TRBV13|TRBD1
TGTGCCAGCAGCTCCCAAAAACGACAGGGGTTCGGGTTATTTGATGGCTACACCTTC
CASSSQKRQGFGLFDGYTF
>TRBJ1-6|few|TRBV6-5|-
TGTGCCAGCAGTTTAGGGGAGAGGGAATGGCCCCTCCACTTT
CASSLGEREWPLHF
>TRBJ1-3|-|TRBV13|-
TGTGCCAGCAGCTCATCGGAGAGCTCTGGAAACACCATATATTTT
CASSSSESSGNTIYF
>TRBJ2-7|-|TRBV5-5|TRBD2
TGTGCCAGCAGCCCTCGGGGGGACGAGCAGTACTTC
CASSPRGDEQYF
>TRBJ1-2|-|TRBV5-4|TRBD1
TGTGCCAGCAGCTTAACCACAGGGGAGGCTGGCTACACCTTC
CASSLTTGEAGYTF
>TRBJ1-6|-|TRBV6-5|TRBD1
TGTGCCAGCAGCCAGGGGGCGGGAAATTCACCCCTCCACTTT
CASSQGAGNSPLHF
>TRBJ1-5|-|TRBV6-5|-
TGTGCCAGCAGACCTGGACAAAGGGAGCAGCCCCAGCATTTT
CASRPGQREQPQHF